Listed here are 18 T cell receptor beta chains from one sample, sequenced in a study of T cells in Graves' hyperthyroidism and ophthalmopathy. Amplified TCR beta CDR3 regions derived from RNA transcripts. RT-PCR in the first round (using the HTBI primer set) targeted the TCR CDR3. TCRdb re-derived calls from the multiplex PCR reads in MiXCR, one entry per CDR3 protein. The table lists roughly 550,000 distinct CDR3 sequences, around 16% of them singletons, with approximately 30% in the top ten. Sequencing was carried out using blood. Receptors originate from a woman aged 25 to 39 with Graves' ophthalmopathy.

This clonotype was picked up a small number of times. CDR3 residues: CASSPRLAGAKNIQYF. In DNA, the CDR3 is TGTGCCAGCAGTCCCAGACTAGCGGGAGCCAAAAACATTCAGTACTTC. The V gene is TRBV27, the J gene TRBJ2-4; TRBD2 agrees at 10 bases. The CDR3 extends over 16 amino acids. The germline gives CDR1 MNHEY, CDR2 SMNVEV (reference sequence). The V and J ends lost 5 bases and 0 bases, in that order; junction bases with no gene match: 4.

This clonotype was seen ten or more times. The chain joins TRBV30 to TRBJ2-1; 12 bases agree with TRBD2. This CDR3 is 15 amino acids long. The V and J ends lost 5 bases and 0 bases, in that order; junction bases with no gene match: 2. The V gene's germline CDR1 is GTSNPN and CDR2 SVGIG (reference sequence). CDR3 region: CAWLAGGLSYNEQFF. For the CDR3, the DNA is TGTGCCTGGCTAGCGGGAGGGCTCTCCTACAATGAGCAGTTCTTC.

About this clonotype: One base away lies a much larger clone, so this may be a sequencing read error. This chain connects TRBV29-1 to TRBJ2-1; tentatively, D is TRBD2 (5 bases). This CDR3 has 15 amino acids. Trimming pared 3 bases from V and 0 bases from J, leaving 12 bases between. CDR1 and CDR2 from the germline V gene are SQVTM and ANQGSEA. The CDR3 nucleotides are TGCAGCGTTGATAAGCATGGGAGCTCCTACAATGAGCAGTTCTTC. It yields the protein CSVDKHGSSYNEQFF.

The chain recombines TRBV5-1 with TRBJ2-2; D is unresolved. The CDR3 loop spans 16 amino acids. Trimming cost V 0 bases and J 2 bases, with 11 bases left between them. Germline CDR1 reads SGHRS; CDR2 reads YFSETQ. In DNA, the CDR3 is TGCGCCAGCAGCTTGGTCGCTGACCCTAACACCGGGGAGCTGTTTTTT. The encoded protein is CASSLVADPNTGELFF.

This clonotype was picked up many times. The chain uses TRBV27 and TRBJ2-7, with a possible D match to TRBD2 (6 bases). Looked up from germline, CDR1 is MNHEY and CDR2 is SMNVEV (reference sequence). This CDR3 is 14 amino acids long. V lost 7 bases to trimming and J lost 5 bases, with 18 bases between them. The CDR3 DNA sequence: TGTGCCAGCATAGGGAACGGGGGATTAAACGAGCAGTACTTC. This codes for CASIGNGGLNEQYF.

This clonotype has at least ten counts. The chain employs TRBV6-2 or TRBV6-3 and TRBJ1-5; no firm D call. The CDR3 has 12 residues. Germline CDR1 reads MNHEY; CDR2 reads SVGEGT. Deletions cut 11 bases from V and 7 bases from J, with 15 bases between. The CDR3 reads CACTDLGQPQHF. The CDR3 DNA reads TGTGCCTGCACCGATCTTGGGCAGCCCCAGCATTTT.

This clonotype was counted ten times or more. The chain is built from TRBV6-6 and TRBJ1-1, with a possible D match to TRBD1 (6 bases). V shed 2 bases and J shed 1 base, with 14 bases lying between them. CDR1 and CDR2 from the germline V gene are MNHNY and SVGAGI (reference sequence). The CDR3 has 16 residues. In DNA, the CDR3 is TGTGCCAGCAGTTACAGGGGGGAATATAGGAACACTGAAGCTTTCTTT. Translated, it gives CASSYRGEYRNTEAFF.

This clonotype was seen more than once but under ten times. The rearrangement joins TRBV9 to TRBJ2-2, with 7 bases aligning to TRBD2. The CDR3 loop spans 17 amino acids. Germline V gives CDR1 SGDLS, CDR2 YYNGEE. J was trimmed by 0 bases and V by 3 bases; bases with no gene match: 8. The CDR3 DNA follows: TGTGCCAGCAGCGCAAGACCTCGGGAGGCGAACACCGGGGAGCTGTTTTTT. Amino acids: CASSARPREANTGELFF.

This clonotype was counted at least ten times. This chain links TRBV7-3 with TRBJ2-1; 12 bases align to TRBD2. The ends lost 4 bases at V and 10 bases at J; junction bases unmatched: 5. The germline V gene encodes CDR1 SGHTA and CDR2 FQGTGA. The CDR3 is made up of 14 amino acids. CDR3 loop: CASSSLAGGREQFF. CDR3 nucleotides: TGTGCCAGCAGCTCACTAGCGGGAGGTCGGGAGCAGTTCTTC.

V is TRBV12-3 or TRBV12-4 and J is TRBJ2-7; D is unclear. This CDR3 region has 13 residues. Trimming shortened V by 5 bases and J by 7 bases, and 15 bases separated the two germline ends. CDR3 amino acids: CASSPLNLGEQYF. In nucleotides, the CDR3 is TGTGCCAGCAGTCCTCTAAACCTAGGAGAGCAGTACTTC.

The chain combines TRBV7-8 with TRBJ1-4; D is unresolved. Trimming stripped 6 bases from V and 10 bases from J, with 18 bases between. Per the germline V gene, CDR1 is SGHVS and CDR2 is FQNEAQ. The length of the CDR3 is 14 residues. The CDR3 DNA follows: TGTGCCAGCAGGGAGGATATTGGGGTACGAAAACTGTTTTTT. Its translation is CASREDIGVRKLFF.

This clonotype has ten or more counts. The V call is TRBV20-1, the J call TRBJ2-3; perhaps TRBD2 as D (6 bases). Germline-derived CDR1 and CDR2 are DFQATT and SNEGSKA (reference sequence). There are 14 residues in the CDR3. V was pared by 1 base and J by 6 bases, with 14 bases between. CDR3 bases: TGCAGTGCTAGAGGGGTTGGGGGGAGTGATACGCAGTATTTT. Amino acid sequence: CSARGVGGSDTQYF.

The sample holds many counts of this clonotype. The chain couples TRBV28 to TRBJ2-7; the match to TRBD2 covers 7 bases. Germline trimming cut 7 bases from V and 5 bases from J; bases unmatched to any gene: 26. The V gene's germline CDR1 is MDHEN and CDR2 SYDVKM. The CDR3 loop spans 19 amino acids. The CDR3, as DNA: TGTGCCAGCAAAGGCAGCGGGGCGGTCCATAGCGGTACCCGGGACGAGCAGTACTTC. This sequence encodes CASKGSGAVHSGTRDEQYF. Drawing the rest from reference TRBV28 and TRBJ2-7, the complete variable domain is DVKVTQSSRYLVKRTGEKVFLECVQDMDHENMFWYRQDPGLGLRLIYFSYDVKMKEKGDIPEGYSVSREKKERFSLILESASTNQTSMYLCASKGSGAVHSGTRDEQYFGPGTRLTVT.

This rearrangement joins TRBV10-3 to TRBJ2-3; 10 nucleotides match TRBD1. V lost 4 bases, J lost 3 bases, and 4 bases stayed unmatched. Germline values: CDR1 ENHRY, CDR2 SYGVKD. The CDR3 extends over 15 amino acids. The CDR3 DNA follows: TGTGCCATCAGTGGGACGGGACAGGGGACAGATACGCAGTATTTT. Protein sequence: CAISGTGQGTDTQYF.

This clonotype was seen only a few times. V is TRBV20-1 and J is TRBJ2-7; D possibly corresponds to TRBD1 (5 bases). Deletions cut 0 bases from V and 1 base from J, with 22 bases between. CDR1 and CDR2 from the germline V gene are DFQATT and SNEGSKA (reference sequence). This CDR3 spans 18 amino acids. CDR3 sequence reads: CSARDTSGEQRGSYEQYF. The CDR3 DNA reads TGCAGTGCTAGAGATACTTCTGGCGAGCAAAGGGGTTCCTACGAGCAGTACTTC.

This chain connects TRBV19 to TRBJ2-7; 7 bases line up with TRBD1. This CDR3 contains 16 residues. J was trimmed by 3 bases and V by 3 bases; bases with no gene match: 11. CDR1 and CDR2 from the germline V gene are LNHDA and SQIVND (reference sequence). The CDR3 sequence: CASSIFSAQGNYEQYF. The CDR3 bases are TGTGCCAGTAGTATCTTCTCGGCACAGGGGAACTACGAGCAGTACTTC.

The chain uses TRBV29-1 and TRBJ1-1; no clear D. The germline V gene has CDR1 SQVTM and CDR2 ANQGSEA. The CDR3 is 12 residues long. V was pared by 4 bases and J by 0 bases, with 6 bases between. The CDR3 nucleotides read TGCAGCGTTGGGGCATTGAACACTGAAGCTTTCTTT. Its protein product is CSVGALNTEAFF.

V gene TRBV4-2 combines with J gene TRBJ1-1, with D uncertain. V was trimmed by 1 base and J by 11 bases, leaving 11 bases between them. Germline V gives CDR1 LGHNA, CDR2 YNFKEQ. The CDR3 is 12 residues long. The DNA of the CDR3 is TGTGCCAGCAGCCAAGTTGGTGTGGGGGCTTTCTTT. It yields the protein CASSQVGVGAFF.